The clone carrying this T cell receptor beta chain turned up a few times. This sample was taken from a study of T-cell reconstitution after alpha-beta-depleted transplantation in children. The TCRbeta library incorporated unique molecular identifiers. TCRdb reprocessed the PCR reads via MiXCR and lists one record per CDR3 protein. Among about 480,000 distinct CDR3 sequences listed, around 12% were seen once. Germline assignment: CDR1 MNHEY and CDR2 SVGEGT. Trimming removed 1 base from V and 5 bases from J; junction bases left unmatched: 5. The CDR3 loop spans 15 amino acids. Source: PBMCs from the stem cell graft donor, taken from the stem cell graft. V usage is TRBV6-2 or TRBV6-3 and J usage is TRBJ2-5; 9 nucleotides agree with TRBD2. The TCR sequence derives from a human donor who donated a stem cell graft to a child with combined immunodeficiency. The CDR3 sequence is CASSYLAGVGETQYF. CDR3 DNA sequence: TGTGCCAGCAGTTACTTAGCGGGAGTCGGGGAGACCCAGTACTTC.